Each of the 25 T cell receptor beta chains below was sequenced from the same sample in a study of T cell changes during pregnancy in multiple sclerosis. Only in-frame clones appear in the TCRdb table, and some are missing; sequencing was by immunoSEQ multiplex PCR. The sample consists of about 110,000 clones, roughly 90% of them appearing once. This sample comprised peripheral blood, obtained after pregnancy. The receptors derive from a female donor with multiple sclerosis, enrolled in a pregnancy study.

J is TRBJ1-1 and V is TRBV7-9; 11 bases are a match to TRBD1. J was trimmed by 11 bases and V by 6 bases; bases with no gene match: 11. This CDR3 contains 14 residues. Germline V lookup: CDR1 SEHNR, CDR2 FQNEAQ (reference sequence). Here the CDR3 reads CASSPGQDRGHAFF. Here the CDR3 DNA reads TGTGCCAGCAGTCCCGGGCAGGACAGGGGGCATGCTTTCTTT.

This chain joins TRBV6-1 and TRBJ2-2; 15 bases agree with TRBD2. Germline trimming cut 9 bases from V and 7 bases from J; bases unmatched to any gene: 6. The CDR3 is made up of 15 amino acids. Germline CDR1 MNHNS, CDR2 SASEGT. The CDR3 DNA reads as TGTGCCAGGGGACTAGCGGGAGGCGGGGGCGGGGAGCTGTTTTTT. Translated: CARGLAGGGGGELFF.

The chain carries TRBV28 and TRBJ2-5; 9 positions agree with TRBD1. The CDR3 is 15 amino acids. The germline CDR1 and CDR2 sequences are MDHEN and SYDVKM. The V segment lost 1 base and the J segment 4 bases; nucleotides outside the gene matches: 4. The CDR3 coding sequence is TGTGCCAGCAGTTTATATACAGGGGGCTCAGAGACCCAGTACTTC. This codes for CASSLYTGGSETQYF.

The rearrangement uses TRBV10-1 and TRBJ2-1; the match to TRBD2 covers 11 bases. CDR3 length: 16 amino acids. The germline CDR1 and CDR2 sequences are WNHNN and SYGVQD (reference sequence). The V and J ends lost 10 bases and 8 bases, in that order; junction bases with no gene match: 16. This CDR3 reads CAKTSFGSSGRDEQFF. DNA of the CDR3: TGCGCCAAGACGTCGTTTGGTAGTAGCGGGAGGGATGAGCAGTTCTTC.

The gene calls are TRBV6-1 and TRBJ1-2; weak D call: TRBD1 (6 bases). The CDR3 runs 14 residues. Germline CDR1 MNHNS, CDR2 SASEGT. Trimming stripped 3 bases from V and 4 bases from J, with 12 bases between. Here the CDR3 reads CASSEDSLSYGYTF. The CDR3 DNA reads TGTGCCAGCAGTGAGGACAGCTTATCCTATGGCTACACCTTC.

The chain employs TRBV2 and TRBJ2-7, with D possibly matching TRBD2 (6 bases). This CDR3 comprises 12 residues. The V gene's germline CDR1 is SNHLY and CDR2 FYNNEI. Deletions cut 7 bases from V and 5 bases from J, with 12 bases between. The CDR3 DNA reads TGTGCCAGCAAAGGAGGGAGAAACGAGCAGTACTTC. It encodes CASKGGRNEQYF.

The chain is built from TRBV6-5 and TRBJ2-7, with 8 bases that match TRBD1. The junction had 0 bases not matched to a gene; V was cut back by 0 bases and J by 2 bases. The CDR3 contains 14 residues. Germline CDR1 MNHEY, CDR2 SVGAGI. CDR3 loop: CASSYSDRAYEQYF. CDR3 DNA sequence: TGTGCCAGCAGTTACTCGGACAGGGCCTACGAGCAGTACTTC.

The chain combines TRBV27 with TRBJ2-1, with a tentative D call TRBD2 (6 bases). Trimming took 2 bases from V and 3 from J, leaving 11 bases between them. CDR1 is MNHEY and CDR2 is SMNVEV in the germline V gene (reference sequence). There are 15 residues in the CDR3. The DNA for the CDR3 is TGTGCCAGCAGTTTAGTTAGGCGGGGCTACAATGAGCAGTTCTTC. As protein: CASSLVRRGYNEQFF.

CDR3 region: CASSKTGGPYNEQFF. The CDR3 DNA follows: TGTGCCAGCAGTAAGACAGGGGGACCCTACAATGAGCAGTTCTTC. The chain employs TRBV6-5 and TRBJ2-1; 9 nucleotides line up with TRBD1. The CDR3 spans 15 residues. The germline CDR1 and CDR2 sequences are MNHEY and SVGAGI. V gave up 5 bases and J gave up 2 bases; unmatched junction bases: 4.

The chain is built from TRBV10-3 and TRBJ2-7, with 10 bases fitting TRBD2. Germline assignment: CDR1 ENHRY and CDR2 SYGVKD. The CDR3 is 17 amino acids. V shed 1 base, J shed 5 bases, and the junction held 11 bases outside the gene matches. The CDR3 DNA reads as TGTGCCATCAGTGAGTTTATAAGAGCTAGCGGGGGTGACGAGCAGTACTTC. Translating gives CAISEFIRASGGDEQYF.

CDR3 DNA sequence: TGCAGCACCGAGGTTGTCGGGGAGCTGTTTTTT. It specifies CSTEVVGELFF. This chain links TRBV29-1 with TRBJ2-2; D unresolved. V lost 8 bases to trimming and J lost 7 bases, with 11 bases between them. CDR3 length equals 11 residues. Germline V gene lookup returns CDR1 SQVTM and CDR2 ANQGSEA.

This chain uses TRBV7-6 with TRBJ2-7, with D maybe TRBD2 (6 bases). The CDR3 totals 16 residues. Germline lookup yields CDR1 SGHVS and CDR2 FNYEAQ. V lost 1 base and J lost 7, with 20 bases in between. The DNA for the CDR3 is TGTGCCAGCAGCTTAGGGCGGAGCGGAGGGCCTCAGGAGCAGTACTTC. Translation: CASSLGRSGGPQEQYF.

V usage is TRBV6-5 and J usage is TRBJ1-1, with a weak D call TRBD1 (6 bases). This CDR3 spans 14 amino acids. Germline CDR1 reads MNHEY; CDR2 reads SVGAGI. Trimming pared 1 base from V and 1 base from J, leaving 7 bases between. CDR3 region: CASSYLGGNTEAFF. The DNA for the CDR3 is TGTGCCAGCAGTTACTTAGGGGGGAACACTGAAGCTTTCTTT.

The rearrangement links TRBV9 to TRBJ2-3; TRBD1 might be the D (6 bases). The V gene lost 0 bases and the J gene lost 0 bases, with 8 bases spanning the gap. The V gene's germline CDR1 is SGDLS and CDR2 YYNGEE. The CDR3 runs 15 residues. The CDR3, as DNA: TGTGCCAGCAGCGTAGAACAGGGAAGCACAGATACGCAGTATTTT. It is translated as CASSVEQGSTDTQYF.

This chain uses TRBV9 with TRBJ1-4; perhaps TRBD1 as D (6 bases). The CDR3 spans 14 residues. Trimming removed 0 bases from V and 8 bases from J, with 11 bases in between. In germline, CDR1 is SGDLS, CDR2 YYNGEE. The CDR3 here is CASSVGAGEEKLFF. The DNA of the CDR3 is TGTGCCAGCAGCGTAGGGGCAGGGGAAGAAAAACTGTTTTTT.

The rearrangement joins TRBV10-1 to TRBJ2-1; 11 nucleotides line up with TRBD2. Germline CDR1 WNHNN, CDR2 SYGVQD (reference sequence). V lost 5 bases, J lost 6 bases, and 3 bases stayed unmatched. The CDR3 spans 14 residues. CDR3 region: CASSLAGGLNEQFF. The DNA for the CDR3 is TGCGCCAGCAGTTTAGCGGGAGGGCTCAATGAGCAGTTCTTC.

Only one count was recorded for this clone. The chain uses TRBV7-3 and TRBJ2-2, with 10 bases identical to TRBD2. Trimming took 5 bases from V and 4 from J; bases not matched to a gene: 1. This CDR3 region has 14 residues. Per germline, CDR1 SGHTA and CDR2 FQGTGA. For the CDR3, the DNA is TGTGCCAGCAGCCGACTAGCGGGCACCGGGGAGCTGTTTTTT. This sequence encodes CASSRLAGTGELFF.

CDR3 bases: TGTGCCAGCAGCTTGTGGGGCTCCCCAGGGGTAGCCAAAAACATTCAGTACTTC. Translating gives CASSLWGSPGVAKNIQYF. The J gene is TRBJ2-4, the V gene TRBV5-8, with D perhaps matching TRBD1 (6 bases). This CDR3 is built from 18 residues. Trimming pared 1 base from V and 0 bases from J, leaving 17 bases between. Germline CDR1 is SGHTS and CDR2 is YDEGEE.

J is TRBJ2-5 and V is TRBV19, with a weak D call TRBD2 (6 bases). Germline V gene data show CDR1 as LNHDA and CDR2 as SQIVND (reference sequence). V lost 1 base and J 2 bases, leaving 11 bases between the germline ends. This CDR3 has 15 residues. Here the CDR3 DNA reads TGTGCCAGTAGTATAGGAGGGAGGATTCAAGAGACCCAGTACTTC. Protein: CASSIGGRIQETQYF.

The chain employs TRBV7-3 and TRBJ2-2; D is undetermined. The V and J ends lost 5 bases and 4 bases respectively, with 14 bases between them. The germline V gene encodes CDR1 SGHTA and CDR2 FQGTGA. The CDR3 covers 15 residues. The CDR3 region is CASSPGGEVTGELFF. The CDR3 DNA follows: TGTGCCAGCAGCCCCGGTGGTGAGGTCACCGGGGAGCTGTTTTTT.

V gene TRBV7-8 combines with J gene TRBJ2-6; D ambiguous. Germline V gene lookup returns CDR1 SGHVS and CDR2 FQNEAQ. The V end was cut by 2 bases, the J end by 0 bases, with 14 bases between. This CDR3 has 18 residues. CDR3: CASSLSQAPSSGANVLTF. DNA for the CDR3: TGTGCCAGCAGCTTATCCCAGGCACCGAGCTCTGGGGCCAACGTCCTGACTTTC. The complete variable domain, with remaining parts taken from reference TRBV7-8 and TRBJ2-6, reads GAGVSQSPRYKVAKRGQDVALRCDPISGHVSLFWYQQALGQGPEFLTYFQNEAQLDKSGLPSDRFFAERPEGSVSTLKIQRTQQEDSAVYLCASSLSQAPSSGANVLTFGAGSRLTVL.

The V call is TRBV28, the J call TRBJ2-1, with 7 bases fitting TRBD1. CDR1 MDHEN and CDR2 SYDVKM come from the germline V gene. After removal of 6 bases from V and 1 base from J, the junction contained 3 bases not matched to a gene. CDR3 length equals 14 residues. The CDR3 protein is CASSGTASYNEQFF. The CDR3 nucleotides are TGTGCCAGCAGCGGGACAGCTTCCTACAATGAGCAGTTCTTC.

The rearrangement joins TRBV7-2 to TRBJ1-5; TRBD1 matches 12 bases. Unmatched junction bases numbered 11, after V lost 6 bases and J lost 5 bases. The length of the CDR3 is 17 residues. The germline V gene has CDR1 SGHTA and CDR2 FQGNSA. The CDR3 loop is CASREGQGARGHQPQHF. The CDR3 DNA reads as TGTGCCAGCAGGGAGGGACAGGGGGCGCGGGGGCATCAGCCCCAGCATTTT. Variable domain in full (rest from reference TRBV7-2 and TRBJ1-5): GAGVSQSPSNKVTEKGKDVELRCDPISGHTALYWYRQSLGQGLEFLIYFQGNSAPDKSGLPSDRFSAERTGGSVSTLTIQRTQQEDSAVYLCASREGQGARGHQPQHFGDGTRLSIL.

The V call is TRBV2, the J call TRBJ1-4, with D hard to call. The CDR3 is made up of 16 amino acids. The V and J ends lost 3 bases and 3 bases respectively, with 14 bases between them. The germline gives CDR1 SNHLY, CDR2 FYNNEI. The CDR3 DNA reads as TGTGCCAGCAGTGAGCCGGGTTTTTGGGCTAATGAAAAACTGTTTTTT. It specifies CASSEPGFWANEKLFF.

The genes are TRBV5-4 and TRBJ1-1, with TRBD1 matching over 7 bases. V dropped 2 bases and J dropped 0; count of bases not matched to a gene: 4. This CDR3 is built from 15 residues. Per the germline V gene, CDR1 is SGHNT and CDR2 is YYREEE (reference sequence). The CDR3 reads CASSFNRGVNTEAFF. CDR3 DNA: TGTGCCAGCAGCTTCAACAGGGGTGTGAACACTGAAGCTTTCTTT.